This T cell receptor (beta chain) stems from a study of cytomegalovirus exposure and HLA in healthy donors. Study as a whole: Earlier work reported about 110 million unique TCR beta sequences from about 200 million T cells.

The germline V and J ends were trimmed by 6 bases and 7 bases, with 9 bases remaining between them. The V gene's germline CDR1 is DFQATT and CDR2 SNEGSKA (reference sequence). The CDR3 spans 10 residues. The PCR made use of 60 Vbeta and 13 Jbeta primers. Repertoires were generated with immunoSEQ multiplex PCR, while TCRdb's copy carries only in-frame clones and drops some. Of around 160,000 clones listed, about 71% are singletons. The donors, nominally healthy at sampling, likely had unrecorded immune exposures. Sequenced material: PBMCs. The sequence was collected from a man aged 45 to 65 in good health and CMV-seronegative. The chain links TRBV20-1 to TRBJ1-2, with unresolved D. The CDR3 region is CSAREGGYTF. The CDR3, as DNA: TGCAGTGCGAGGGAGGGTGGCTACACCTTC.